These 21 T cell receptor beta chains were all obtained from the same sample, sequenced in a study of shared T cell receptors in the human thymus. Only in-frame clones appear in the TCRdb table, and some are missing; sequencing was by immunoSEQ multiplex PCR. The sample yields approximately 760,000 clones, over 75% seen once. The same specimen was also included in a second study, on human thymus T cells.

Sample: thymocytes. These TCRs come from a girl under two years old with a congenital heart defect.

The CDR3 loop is CAWSGAPYQPQHF. The DNA of the CDR3 is TGTGCCTGGAGTGGGGCACCTTATCAGCCCCAGCATTTT. V gene TRBV30 combines with J gene TRBJ1-5, with D unclear. V lost 1 base to trimming and J lost 5 bases, with 9 bases between them. The CDR3 is made up of 13 amino acids. Germline CDR1 GTSNPN, CDR2 SVGIG (reference sequence).

This clone was seen only a few times. The rearrangement links TRBV15 to TRBJ1-6; 11 positions match TRBD1. Trimming at V came to 8 bases and at J to 9 bases, leaving 3 bases not matched to a gene. This CDR3 is 13 amino acids long. Germline values: CDR1 LNHNV, CDR2 YYDKDF (reference sequence). The DNA of the CDR3 is TGTGCCACCGGCGGACAGGGGGCTTCACCCCTCCACTTT. Translation gives CATGGQGASPLHF. The whole variable domain, remainder taken from reference TRBV15 and TRBJ1-6, is DAMVIQNPRYQVTQFGKPVTLSCSQTLNHNVMYWYQQKSSQAPKLLFHYYDKDFNNEADTPDNFQSRRPNTSFCFLDIRSPGLGDTAMYLCATGGQGASPLHFGNGTRLTVT.

Notes on this clone: Distinct nucleotide sequences in the sample also encode this CDR3. The chain combines TRBV5-1 with TRBJ2-6; the match to TRBD1 covers 9 bases. The CDR3 is 18 amino acids. Trimming took 4 bases from V and 0 from J; bases not matched to a gene: 8. CDR1 is SGHRS and CDR2 is YFSETQ in the germline V gene. The CDR3 spells CASSLGQGSLSGANVLTF. The CDR3, as DNA: TGCGCCAGCAGCCTCGGACAGGGGTCACTCTCTGGGGCCAACGTCCTGACTTTC.

The CDR3 coding sequence is TGCGCCAGCAGCCCTGATCTCCCTTGGACCGGGGGGTACCAAGAGACCCAGTACTTC. It is translated as CASSPDLPWTGGYQETQYF. The chain uses TRBV5-1 and TRBJ2-5, with 7 bases that match TRBD2. CDR1 and CDR2 (germline): SGHRS, YFSETQ. Trimming removed 4 bases from V and 0 bases from J; junction bases left unmatched: 18. The CDR3 covers 19 residues.

This chain uses TRBV29-1 with TRBJ1-2, with D maybe TRBD1 (5 bases). The V gene's germline CDR1 is SQVTM and CDR2 ANQGSEA. This CDR3 spans 13 amino acids. V shed 2 bases and J shed 7 bases, with 14 bases lying between them. This CDR3 is CSVEITQGCGYTF. The CDR3, as DNA: TGCAGCGTTGAAATCACCCAGGGATGTGGCTACACCTTC.

The V and J genes are TRBV11-2 and TRBJ1-1; D is undetermined. The CDR3 totals 13 residues. Germline V gene sequence: CDR1 SGHAT, CDR2 FQNNGV. Trimming stripped 6 bases from V and 4 bases from J, with 12 bases between. The CDR3 is CASSQVPSTEAFF. DNA for the CDR3: TGTGCCAGCAGTCAGGTCCCCTCCACTGAAGCTTTCTTT.

The CDR3 here is CASSLGGRNTEAFF. In DNA, the CDR3 is TGTGCCAGCAGCTTAGGGGGGCGAAACACTGAAGCTTTCTTT. This chain links TRBV7-4 with TRBJ1-1, with TRBD1 as a possible D gene (6 bases). The germline V gene has CDR1 SGHVT and CDR2 SQSDAQ. V was pared by 1 base and J by 2 bases, with 8 bases between. This CDR3 is 14 amino acids long.

As DNA, the CDR3 is TGTGCCAGCAGCTTAGGTACAAGCAATCAGCCCCAGCATTTT. Translated: CASSLGTSNQPQHF. The chain links TRBV7-9 to TRBJ1-5; no firm D call. V shed 1 base and J shed 1 base, with 5 bases lying between them. Germline assignment: CDR1 SEHNR and CDR2 FQNEAQ (reference sequence). CDR3 size: 14 residues.

This clone was observed a handful of times. The chain carries TRBV15 and TRBJ2-3, with TRBD2 identical over 9 bases. Germline-derived CDR1 and CDR2 are LNHNV and YYDKDF (reference sequence). The trim removed 0 bases at V and 5 bases at J, leaving 9 bases unmatched. The CDR3 sequence is 17 residues long. The CDR3 sequence: CATSRDGAGGVLDTQYF. For the CDR3, the DNA is TGTGCCACCAGCAGAGATGGTGCGGGGGGGGTATTAGATACGCAGTATTTT.

This chain connects TRBV2 to TRBJ2-7; 7 bases match TRBD1. The CDR3 is 13 amino acids. Germline CDR1 reads SNHLY; CDR2 reads FYNNEI. Trimming at V came to 3 bases and at J to 1 base, leaving 0 bases not matched to a gene. The chain's CDR3 is CASSEGQSYEQYF. CDR3 DNA: TGTGCCAGCAGTGAGGGACAGTCCTACGAGCAGTACTTC.

This rearrangement joins TRBV19 to TRBJ1-4, with D possibly being TRBD1 (5 bases). Germline CDR1 LNHDA, CDR2 SQIVND (reference sequence). V dropped 6 bases and J dropped 0 bases, with 8 bases sitting between them. This CDR3 is built from 14 residues. The CDR3 DNA follows: TGTGCCAGTAGGGAGACAGCAACTAATGAAAAACTGTTTTTT. Translated: CASRETATNEKLFF.

This chain joins TRBV27 and TRBJ2-1; tentatively, D is TRBD1 (6 bases). The CDR3 spans 17 residues. Trimming removed 0 bases at V and 6 bases at J, with 18 bases between. Germline CDR1 is MNHEY and CDR2 is SMNVEV (reference sequence). The CDR3 DNA sequence: TGTGCCAGCAGTTTATCTGCCCGTACAGGGCCGGGCAATGAGCAGTTCTTC. This encodes CASSLSARTGPGNEQFF.

The CDR3 spells CASSPAGTPGGTDTQYF. Written as DNA, the CDR3 is TGTGCCAGCAGCCCCGCCGGGACTCCTGGCGGCACAGATACGCAGTATTTT. This chain connects TRBV7-2 to TRBJ2-3; TRBD2 is a possible D gene (6 bases). V was clipped by 5 bases and J by 1 base, with 19 bases between them. Per the germline V gene, CDR1 is SGHTA and CDR2 is FQGNSA. CDR3 length equals 17 residues.

This sequence joins TRBV12-5 and TRBJ2-5, with 8 nucleotides matching TRBD2. The CDR3 consists of 15 residues. The V gene's germline CDR1 is LGHNT and CDR2 FRNRAP. Trimming at V came to 2 bases and at J to 4 bases, leaving 6 bases not matched to a gene. Here the CDR3 DNA reads TGTGCTAGTGGTTTGCCGAGACTAGCGAGAGAGACCCAGTACTTC. Translating it yields CASGLPRLARETQYF.

The gene calls are TRBV14 and TRBJ2-7, with D maybe TRBD1 (6 bases). The V gene lost 4 bases and the J gene lost 3 bases, with 10 bases spanning the gap. Germline V gene lookup returns CDR1 SGHDN and CDR2 FVKESK. The length of the CDR3 is 13 residues. The DNA for the CDR3 is TGTGCCAGCAGCCTTTACAGGGACTACGAGCAGTACTTC. Its protein product is CASSLYRDYEQYF.

The V call is TRBV6-1, the J call TRBJ1-5; perhaps TRBD1 as D (5 bases). From germline, CDR1 is MNHNS and CDR2 SASEGT. Trimming removed 4 bases at V and 0 bases at J, with 10 bases between. The CDR3 has 15 amino acids. The CDR3 region has the DNA TGTGCCAGCAGTGGTCGACAGTATAGCAATCAGCCCCAGCATTTT. Residues: CASSGRQYSNQPQHF.

V and J are TRBV15 and TRBJ1-1; 7 nucleotides line up with TRBD1. V lost 4 bases to trimming and J lost 1 base; unmatched junction nucleotides: 3. Germline CDR1 and CDR2: LNHNV and YYDKDF (reference sequence). This CDR3 region has 14 residues. CDR3 region: CATSTGTANTEAFF. CDR3 bases: TGTGCCACCAGCACCGGGACAGCGAACACTGAAGCTTTCTTT.

The chain recombines TRBV15 with TRBJ1-2, with 7 bases aligning to TRBD1. V lost 5 bases to trimming and J lost 4 bases; unmatched junction nucleotides: 28. Per germline, CDR1 LNHNV and CDR2 YYDKDF (reference sequence). CDR3 length: 21 residues. The CDR3 loop reads CATSCRDSPTSERVKGYGYTF. Here the CDR3 DNA reads TGTGCCACCAGCTGCCGGGACAGCCCGACTTCTGAGAGGGTGAAGGGCTATGGCTACACCTTC.

The rearrangement joins TRBV6-5 to TRBJ1-2, with D unresolved. The CDR3 spans 14 residues. The germline gives CDR1 MNHEY, CDR2 SVGAGI. V was cut by 2 bases and J by 1 base, with 8 bases left in between. The CDR3 loop reads CASSYPRFNYGYTF. The CDR3 DNA follows: TGTGCCAGCAGTTACCCACGGTTTAACTATGGCTACACCTTC.

The chain links TRBV6-5 to TRBJ1-2, with D tentatively TRBD1 (5 bases). This CDR3 contains 12 residues. Trimming shortened V by 8 bases and J by 8 bases, and 15 bases separated the two germline ends. Germline lookup yields CDR1 MNHEY and CDR2 SVGAGI. The CDR3 loop is CASGGLPGGYTF. The CDR3 coding sequence is TGTGCCAGCGGGGGACTTCCGGGAGGCTACACCTTC.

The chain joins TRBV9 to TRBJ2-5; TRBD2 agrees at 9 bases. The CDR3 spans 13 residues. J lost 3 bases, V lost 3 bases, and 0 bases had no gene match. Germline CDR1 SGDLS, CDR2 YYNGEE. Here the CDR3 reads CASSGLAEETQYF. The DNA of the CDR3 is TGTGCCAGCAGCGGACTAGCGGAAGAGACCCAGTACTTC. Supplemented by reference TRBV9 and TRBJ2-5, the full variable domain reads DSGVTQTPKHLITATGQRVTLRCSPRSGDLSVYWYQQSLDQGLQFLIQYYNGEERAKGNILERFSAQQFPDLHSELNLSSLELGDSALYFCASSGLAEETQYFGPGTRLLVL.